This passage covers 16 T cell receptor beta chains from one sample sequenced in a study of blood T cell repertoires in COVID-19 (dated by TCRdb to 2018 to 2020). Library method: the immunoSEQ multiplex PCR assay. This immuneACCESS table, as held by TCRdb, lists in-frame sequences with V and J called but not all clones. Of the missing ones, under half trace to an unresolved V gene in checked studies; the others have no known cause. The sample yields about 250,000 clones; roughly four fifths were counted once. About 4.5% of the sample goes to the ten largest clones. Sequences were obtained from peripheral blood. The origin of the receptors is a man aged 45-65 years with active or convalescent COVID-19.

CDR3 nucleotides: TGTGCCAGTAGCCGTAGCGGGGGGCCCACCTACAATGAGCAGTTCTTC. It codes for CASSRSGGPTYNEQFF. V usage is TRBV19 and J usage is TRBJ2-1; TRBD2 agrees at 10 bases. CDR1 and CDR2 from the germline V gene are LNHDA and SQIVND (reference sequence). The J segment lost 2 bases and the V segment lost 6 bases, leaving 7 bases of the junction unmatched. The CDR3 sequence is 16 residues long.

The V call is TRBV3-1 (or the pseudogene TRBV3-2), the J call TRBJ2-7; the D gene is possibly TRBD2 (6 bases). This CDR3 has 13 amino acids. The V gene's germline CDR1 is LGHDT and CDR2 YNNKEL (reference sequence). The V gene lost 1 base and the J gene lost 7 bases, with 11 bases spanning the gap. For the CDR3, the DNA is TGTGCCAGCAGCCAAGTCTTGGCGGGGGAGCAGTACTTC. It specifies CASSQVLAGEQYF.

The chain uses TRBV9 and TRBJ1-2; 7 nucleotides match TRBD1. V was pared by 3 bases and J by 0 bases, with 8 bases of the junction left unmatched. The CDR3 totals 16 residues. Per germline, CDR1 SGDLS and CDR2 YYNGEE. The CDR3 DNA is TGTGCCAGCAGCGCAGCCCCAGACAGGGCTAACTATGGCTACACCTTC. Translating gives CASSAAPDRANYGYTF.

The chain couples TRBV7-2 to TRBJ2-7; D perhaps matches TRBD1 (6 bases). The CDR3 length is 14 residues. CDR1 is SGHTA and CDR2 is FQGNSA in the germline V gene. V lost 1 base and J lost 4, with 11 bases in between. The CDR3 DNA reads TGTGCCAGCAGCTTAGACAGGGATGGGTACGAGCAGTACTTC. As protein: CASSLDRDGYEQYF.

V is TRBV5-1 and J is TRBJ2-1, with unresolved D. V dropped 1 base and J dropped 5 bases, with 13 bases sitting between them. CDR3 length: 15 amino acids. Germline V lookup: CDR1 SGHRS, CDR2 YFSETQ. This CDR3 reads CASSLKVDLNNEQFF. CDR3 DNA sequence: TGCGCCAGCAGCTTGAAAGTCGACTTAAACAATGAGCAGTTCTTC.

The chain links TRBV2 to TRBJ2-7; D gene unclear. CDR1 and CDR2 from the germline V gene are SNHLY and FYNNEI. The CDR3 runs to 15 residues. V lost 2 bases and J 2 bases, leaving 13 bases between the germline ends. CDR3 loop: CASSELSLATYEQYF. In nucleotides, the CDR3 is TGTGCCAGCAGTGAACTGAGCTTAGCTACCTACGAGCAGTACTTC. The full variable domain, completed using reference TRBV2 and TRBJ2-7, is EPEVTQTPSHQVTQMGQEVILRCVPISNHLYFYWYRQILGQKVEFLVSFYNNEISEKSEIFDDQFSVERPDGSNFTLKIRSTKLEDSAMYFCASSELSLATYEQYFGPGTRLTVT.

The chain uses TRBV2 and TRBJ1-1; a possible D gene is TRBD1 (5 bases). The germline V and J ends were trimmed by 3 bases and 1 base, with 15 bases remaining between them. Germline V gene data show CDR1 as SNHLY and CDR2 as FYNNEI. The CDR3 runs 16 residues. The CDR3 sequence is CASSDVRGWENTEAFF. CDR3 in DNA: TGTGCCAGCAGTGATGTAAGGGGTTGGGAGAACACTGAAGCTTTCTTT.

The chain has TRBV27 and TRBJ1-4; 7 nucleotides align to TRBD1. The junction had 3 bases not matched to a gene; V was cut back by 4 bases and J by 4 bases. CDR3 size: 14 residues. CDR1 and CDR2 (germline): MNHEY, SMNVEV (reference sequence). DNA of the CDR3: TGTGCCAGCAGTTCTACAGGGGTTAATGAAAAACTGTTTTTT. It specifies CASSSTGVNEKLFF.

The chain uses TRBV9 and TRBJ2-1, with 8 bases identical to TRBD1. The CDR3 runs to 15 residues. Germline V CDR1 and CDR2: SGDLS, YYNGEE. With V trimmed by 4 bases and J by 2 bases, 5 bases remained unmatched. This chain's CDR3 is CASSPWDRPYNEQFF. In DNA form, the CDR3 reads TGTGCCAGCAGCCCCTGGGACAGGCCCTACAATGAGCAGTTCTTC. The full variable domain, completed using reference TRBV9 and TRBJ2-1, is DSGVTQTPKHLITATGQRVTLRCSPRSGDLSVYWYQQSLDQGLQFLIQYYNGEERAKGNILERFSAQQFPDLHSELNLSSLELGDSALYFCASSPWDRPYNEQFFGPGTRLTVL.

The chain joins TRBV6-1 to TRBJ1-6, with D unclear. Germline values: CDR1 MNHNS, CDR2 SASEGT. With 3 bases removed from V and 7 bases from J, the gap between germline ends came to 7 bases. The CDR3 spans 13 residues. CDR3 residues: CASSEAGNSPLHF. The CDR3 DNA sequence: TGTGCCAGCAGTGAGGCGGGGAATTCACCCCTCCACTTT.

Only one count was recorded for this clone. The chain employs TRBV7-3 and TRBJ2-1, with 11 nucleotides matching TRBD1. The germline V gene has CDR1 SGHTA and CDR2 FQGTGA. J gave up 12 bases and V 5 bases, and 9 bases lay outside the gene matches. The CDR3 length is 14 residues. The CDR3 DNA reads TGTGCCAGCAGCCCGGACAGGGGGCAAAGGGGGCAGTTCTTC. Translation gives CASSPDRGQRGQFF.

Only a few counts were recorded for this clone. V and J are TRBV24-1 and TRBJ2-7; possible D gene TRBD2, 5 bases. Trimming removed 8 bases from V and 4 bases from J, with 8 bases in between. The CDR3 totals 11 residues. Germline assignment: CDR1 KGHDR and CDR2 SFDVKD. This chain's CDR3 is CATNRGYEQYF. Here the CDR3 DNA reads TGTGCCACCAATCGGGGTTACGAGCAGTACTTC.

A remark on this clone: Other DNA sequences of this sample code for an identical CDR3. V gene TRBV11-3 combines with J gene TRBJ2-1, with D perhaps TRBD1 (5 bases). Trimming stripped 1 base from V and 5 bases from J, with 9 bases between. The length of the CDR3 is 14 residues. The germline V gene has CDR1 SGHNT and CDR2 YENEEA. CDR3 amino acids: CASSLGAGNNEQFF. The CDR3 nucleotides are TGTGCCAGCAGCTTAGGAGCAGGGAACAATGAGCAGTTCTTC.

The rearrangement joins TRBV6-6 to TRBJ2-5; the D gene is possibly TRBD2 (7 bases). The length of the CDR3 is 15 residues. CDR1 is MNHNY, CDR2 SVGAGI, per germline (reference sequence). V lost 0 bases and J 3 bases, leaving 11 bases between the germline ends. CDR3 bases: TGTGCCAGCAGTTACTCCGGGGGGCGCGAAGAGACCCAGTACTTC. Translating it yields CASSYSGGREETQYF.

The chain recombines TRBV15 with TRBJ1-1; D call uncertain. The CDR3 is 15 residues long. Per the germline V gene, CDR1 is LNHNV and CDR2 is YYDKDF (reference sequence). Trimming shortened V by 0 bases and J by 0 bases, and 8 bases separated the two germline ends. The CDR3 spells CATSRDLRVNTEAFF. As DNA, the CDR3 is TGTGCCACCAGCAGAGACTTGAGGGTGAACACTGAAGCTTTCTTT. Combining the CDR3 with reference TRBV15 and TRBJ1-1 gives the whole variable domain DAMVIQNPRYQVTQFGKPVTLSCSQTLNHNVMYWYQQKSSQAPKLLFHYYDKDFNNEADTPDNFQSRRPNTSFCFLDIRSPGLGDTAMYLCATSRDLRVNTEAFFGQGTRLTVV.

This chain joins TRBV19 and TRBJ2-1, with TRBD2 matching over 8 bases. Germline lookup yields CDR1 LNHDA and CDR2 SQIVND (reference sequence). The CDR3 is made up of 13 amino acids. The junction had 3 bases not matched to a gene; V was cut back by 5 bases and J by 6 bases. The CDR3 here is CASSGGGLNEQFF. The CDR3 nucleotides are TGTGCCAGTAGTGGCGGGGGGCTCAATGAGCAGTTCTTC.